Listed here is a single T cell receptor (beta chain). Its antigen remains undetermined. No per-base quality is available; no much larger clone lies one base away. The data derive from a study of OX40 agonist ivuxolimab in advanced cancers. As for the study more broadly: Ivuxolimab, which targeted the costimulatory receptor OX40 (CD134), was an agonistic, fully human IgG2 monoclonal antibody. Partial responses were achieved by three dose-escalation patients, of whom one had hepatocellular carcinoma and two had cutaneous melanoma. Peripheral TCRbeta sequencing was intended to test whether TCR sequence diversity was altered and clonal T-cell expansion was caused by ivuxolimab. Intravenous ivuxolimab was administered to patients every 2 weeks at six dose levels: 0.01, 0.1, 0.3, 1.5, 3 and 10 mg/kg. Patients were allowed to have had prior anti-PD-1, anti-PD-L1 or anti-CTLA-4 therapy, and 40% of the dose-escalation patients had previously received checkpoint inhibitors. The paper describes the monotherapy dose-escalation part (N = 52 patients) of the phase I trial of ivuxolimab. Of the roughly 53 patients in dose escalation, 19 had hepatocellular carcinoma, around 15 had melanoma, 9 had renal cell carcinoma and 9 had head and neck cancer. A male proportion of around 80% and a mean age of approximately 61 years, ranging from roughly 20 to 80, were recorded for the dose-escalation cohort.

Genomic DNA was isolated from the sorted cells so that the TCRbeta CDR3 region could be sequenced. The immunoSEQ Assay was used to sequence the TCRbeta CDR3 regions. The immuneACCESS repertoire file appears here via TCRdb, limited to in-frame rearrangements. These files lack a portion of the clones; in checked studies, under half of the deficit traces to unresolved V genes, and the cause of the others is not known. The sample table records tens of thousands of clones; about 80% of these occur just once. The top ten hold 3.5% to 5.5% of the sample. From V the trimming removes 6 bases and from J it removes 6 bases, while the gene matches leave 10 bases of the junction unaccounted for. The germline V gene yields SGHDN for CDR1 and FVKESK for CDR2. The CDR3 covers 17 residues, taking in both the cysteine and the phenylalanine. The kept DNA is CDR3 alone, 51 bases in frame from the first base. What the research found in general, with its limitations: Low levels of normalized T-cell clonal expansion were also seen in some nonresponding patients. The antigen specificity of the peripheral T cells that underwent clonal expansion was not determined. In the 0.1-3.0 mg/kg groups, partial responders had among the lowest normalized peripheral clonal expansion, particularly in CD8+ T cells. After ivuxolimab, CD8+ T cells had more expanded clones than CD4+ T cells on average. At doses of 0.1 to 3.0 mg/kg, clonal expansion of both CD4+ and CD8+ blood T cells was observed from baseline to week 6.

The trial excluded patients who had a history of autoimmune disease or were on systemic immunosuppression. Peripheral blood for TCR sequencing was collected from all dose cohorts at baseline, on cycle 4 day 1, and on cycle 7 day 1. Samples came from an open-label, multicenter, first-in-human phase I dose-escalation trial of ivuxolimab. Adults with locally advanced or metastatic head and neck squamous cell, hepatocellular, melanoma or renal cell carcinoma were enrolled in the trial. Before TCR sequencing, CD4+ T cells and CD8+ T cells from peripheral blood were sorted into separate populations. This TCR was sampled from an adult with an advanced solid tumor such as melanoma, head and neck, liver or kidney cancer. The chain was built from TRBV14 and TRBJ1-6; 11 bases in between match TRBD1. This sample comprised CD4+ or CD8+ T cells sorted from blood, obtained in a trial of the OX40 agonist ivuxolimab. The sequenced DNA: TGTGCCAGCAGTCGGACAGGGGGCGCGTTCCGTAATTCACCCCTCCACTTT. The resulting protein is CASSRTGGAFRNSPLHF.